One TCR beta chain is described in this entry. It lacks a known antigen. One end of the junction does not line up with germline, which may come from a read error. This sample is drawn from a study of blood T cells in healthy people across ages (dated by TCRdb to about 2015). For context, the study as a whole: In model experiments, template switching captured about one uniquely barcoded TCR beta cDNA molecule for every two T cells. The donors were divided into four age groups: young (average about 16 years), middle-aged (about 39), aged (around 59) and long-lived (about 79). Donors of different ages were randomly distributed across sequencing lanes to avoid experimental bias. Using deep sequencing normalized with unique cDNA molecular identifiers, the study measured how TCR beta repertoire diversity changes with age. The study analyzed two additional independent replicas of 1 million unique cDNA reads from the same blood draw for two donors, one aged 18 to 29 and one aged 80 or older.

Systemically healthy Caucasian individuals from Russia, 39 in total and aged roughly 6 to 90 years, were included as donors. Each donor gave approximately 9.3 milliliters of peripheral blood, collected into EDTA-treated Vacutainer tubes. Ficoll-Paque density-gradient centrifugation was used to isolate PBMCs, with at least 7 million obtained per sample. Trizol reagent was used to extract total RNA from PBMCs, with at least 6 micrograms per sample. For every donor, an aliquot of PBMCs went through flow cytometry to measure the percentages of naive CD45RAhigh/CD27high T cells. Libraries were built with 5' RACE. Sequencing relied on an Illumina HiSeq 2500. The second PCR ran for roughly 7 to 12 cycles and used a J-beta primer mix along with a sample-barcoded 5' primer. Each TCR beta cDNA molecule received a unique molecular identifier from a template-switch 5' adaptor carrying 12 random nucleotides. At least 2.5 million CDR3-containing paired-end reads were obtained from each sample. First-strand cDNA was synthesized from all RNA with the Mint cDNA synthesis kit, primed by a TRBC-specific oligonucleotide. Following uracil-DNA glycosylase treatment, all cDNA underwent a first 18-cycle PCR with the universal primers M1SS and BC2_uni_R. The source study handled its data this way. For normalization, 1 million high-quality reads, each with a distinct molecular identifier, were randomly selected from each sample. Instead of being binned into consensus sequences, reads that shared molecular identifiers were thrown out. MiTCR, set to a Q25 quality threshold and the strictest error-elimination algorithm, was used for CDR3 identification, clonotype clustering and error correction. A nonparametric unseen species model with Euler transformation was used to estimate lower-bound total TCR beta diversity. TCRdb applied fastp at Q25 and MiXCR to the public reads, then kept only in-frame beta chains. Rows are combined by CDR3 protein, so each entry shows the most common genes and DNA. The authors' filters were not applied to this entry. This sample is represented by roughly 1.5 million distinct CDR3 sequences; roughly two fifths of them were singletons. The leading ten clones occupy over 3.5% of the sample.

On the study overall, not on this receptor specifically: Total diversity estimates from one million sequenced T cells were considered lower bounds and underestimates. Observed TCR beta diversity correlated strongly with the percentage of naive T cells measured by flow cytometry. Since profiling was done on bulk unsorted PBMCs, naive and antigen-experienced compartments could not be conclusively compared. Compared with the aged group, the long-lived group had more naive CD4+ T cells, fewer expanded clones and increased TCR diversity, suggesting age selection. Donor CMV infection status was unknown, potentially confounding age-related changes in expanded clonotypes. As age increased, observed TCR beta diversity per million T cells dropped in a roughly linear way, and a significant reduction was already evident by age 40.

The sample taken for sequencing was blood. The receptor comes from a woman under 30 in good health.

The DNA sequence follows: TGTACCAGCAGCGTCCGGGAGTACTATGGCTACACCTTC. This is translated as CTSSVREYYGYTF. The rearranged segments are TRBV9 and TRBJ1-2; the D gene identity is not certain. From its cysteine to its phenylalanine, the CDR3 spans 13 amino acids. Left in the record is the CDR3 DNA by itself, 39 bases read in frame from the first base. CDR1 and CDR2 were assigned from the germline V gene as SGDLS and YYNGEE.